This entry is about one TCR beta chain. In the same sample, other DNA sequences code for this CDR3. TCRdb keeps only in-frame clones here, not all; method: immunoSEQ multiplex PCR. The sample comprises roughly 100,000 clones, around 95% of which are singletons, and approximately 0.22% rests with the top ten. The data stem from a study of technical replicates of blood from four donors. V lost 2 bases to trimming and J lost 1 base; unmatched junction nucleotides: 5. CDR1 is MDHEN and CDR2 is SYDVKM in the germline V gene. The CDR3 runs to 16 residues. Sequencing was done on a sample of T cells isolated from PBMCs. This receptor was obtained from a human donor in good health. The chain employs TRBV28 and TRBJ1-2; 9 bases line up with TRBD1. CDR3 DNA: TGTGCCAGCAGTTTACCGTCGGACAGGGGTAACTATGGCTACACCTTC. Protein product: CASSLPSDRGNYGYTF.